This TCR beta chain came from a study of blood T cell repertoires in COVID-19. Across the study: Both acute and convalescent COVID-19 samples were obtained from the United States, Italy and Spain. T cells, B-cell-depleted T cells, or PBMCs supplied cDNA or gDNA.

The CDR3 extends over 15 amino acids. Germline V CDR1 and CDR2: MNHEY, SMNVEV (reference sequence). Unmatched junction bases numbered 4, after V lost 1 base and J lost 2 bases. Profiled with immunoSEQ multiplex PCR; TCRdb holds only in-frame clones, not every one. Altogether about 210,000 clones are present, 87% being singletons, with the ten largest covering about a tenth. This rearrangement joins TRBV27 to TRBJ2-7; 8 bases line up with TRBD1. Input material: PBMCs or T cells enriched from blood (not recorded which). The clonotype was recovered from a man aged 18-30 years with acute COVID-19. This CDR3 reads CASSLFGDRTYEQYF. The CDR3, as DNA: TGTGCCAGCAGTTTATTCGGGGACAGGACCTACGAGCAGTACTTC.